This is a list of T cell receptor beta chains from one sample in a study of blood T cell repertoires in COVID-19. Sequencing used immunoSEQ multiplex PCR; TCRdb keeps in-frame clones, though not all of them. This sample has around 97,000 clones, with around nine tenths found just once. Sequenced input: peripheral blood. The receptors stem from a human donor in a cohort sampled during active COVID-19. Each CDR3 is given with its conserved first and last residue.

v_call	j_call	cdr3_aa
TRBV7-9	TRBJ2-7	CASSPQDSALVEQYF
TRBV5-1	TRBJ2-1	CASSRSGDSYNEQFF
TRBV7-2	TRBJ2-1	CASSFSGSSYNEQFF
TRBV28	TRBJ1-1	CAIIDSLNTEAFF
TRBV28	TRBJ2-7	CASSPAYEQYF
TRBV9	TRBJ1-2	CASSSGQGGYTF
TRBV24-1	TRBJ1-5	CATGTLSNQPQHF
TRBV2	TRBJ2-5	CASLAGVGETQYF
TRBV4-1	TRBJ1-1	CASSQDASGDLTEAFF
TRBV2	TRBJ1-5	CASSRTGDQPQHF
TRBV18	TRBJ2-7	CASSPPGGRRAYEQYF
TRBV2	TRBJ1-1	CASRQEWTGGTEAFF
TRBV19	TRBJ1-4	CASRRGITGENEKLFF
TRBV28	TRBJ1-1	CASSLPDRTGSYEDGAFF
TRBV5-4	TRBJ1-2	CASSSKGERNYGYTF
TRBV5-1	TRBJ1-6	CASSQDRFGDSPLHF
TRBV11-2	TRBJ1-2	CASSLSQNYGYTF
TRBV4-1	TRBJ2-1	CASSQAGLATYNEQFF
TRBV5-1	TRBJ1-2	CASNQPTTRYGYTF
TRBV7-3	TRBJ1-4	CASSLTPPRVGTNEKLFF
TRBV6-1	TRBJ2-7	CASSAAWPSPYEQYF
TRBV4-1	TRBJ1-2	CASSVAGAGVHF
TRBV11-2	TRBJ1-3	CASSLDRDSGNTIYF
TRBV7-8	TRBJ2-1	CASSLTAGHEQFF
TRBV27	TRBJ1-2	CASSLREHRGYGYTF
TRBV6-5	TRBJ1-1	CASSYLGGGTEAFF
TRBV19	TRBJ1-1	CASSHRADTEAFF
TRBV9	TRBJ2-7	CASSVGVSGGEPPYEQYF
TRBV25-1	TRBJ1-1	CASSEYYNTEAFF
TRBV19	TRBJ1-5	CASSDTYSNQPQHF
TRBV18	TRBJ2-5	CASSGGGETQYF
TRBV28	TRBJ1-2	CASSLDRGYGYTF
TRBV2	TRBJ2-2	CASSGLAGIWKTGELFF
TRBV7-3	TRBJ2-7	CASSFSPGRSYEQYF
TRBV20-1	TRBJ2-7	CSAKKREQYF
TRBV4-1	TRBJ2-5	CASSQGGDRGLTRQETQYF
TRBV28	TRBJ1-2	CASSWGHEELGGYTF
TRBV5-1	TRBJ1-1	CASSRGGETPLNTEAFF
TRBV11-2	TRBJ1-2	CASSYPGLDYGYTF
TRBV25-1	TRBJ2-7	CASSHRGEVREQYF
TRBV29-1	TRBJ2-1	CSVEGELRSYNEQFF
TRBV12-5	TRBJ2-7	CASGLDLTGRSEQYF